This TCR beta chain was found in a study of blood T cell repertoires in COVID-19. Looking at the study overall: The study drew acute and convalescent COVID-19 samples from the United States, Italy and Spain. In each case, the material was cDNA or gDNA derived from T cells, B-cell-depleted T cells, or PBMCs.

In the original workflow: Estimation of nucleated cell counts relied on the amplification of reference gene primers. Sequenced by immunoSEQ multiplex PCR; TCRdb stores in-frame clones only, minus some. Clone size and the V and J calls come from that table; the DNA yielded D and trimming. The sample shows tens of thousands of clones, 80% to 95% of them seen only once. The V segment lost 4 bases and the J segment 2 bases; nucleotides outside the gene matches: 5. The CDR3 is 15 residues long. CDR1 and CDR2 (germline): KGHSH, LQKENI. The chain recombines TRBV18 with TRBJ2-3, with 8 bases aligning to TRBD2. The sequencing input was peripheral blood. This clonotype was obtained from a man in his forties or fifties with acute or convalescent COVID-19. In DNA, the CDR3 is TGTGCCAGCTCACTTTGGACTAGCCCCACAGATACGCAGTATTTT. This sequence encodes CASSLWTSPTDTQYF.